This TCR beta chain came from a study of blood T cell repertoires in COVID-19. Across the study: Material from acute and convalescent COVID-19 was sourced from the United States, Italy and Spain. Sample material is recorded as cDNA or gDNA derived from T cells, B-cell-depleted T cells, or PBMCs.

V was cut by 5 bases and J by 4 bases, with 14 bases left in between. The CDR3 has 14 amino acids. Looked up from germline, CDR1 is WSHSY and CDR2 is SAAADI. Original processing notes: Reference gene primer amplification yielded estimated nucleated cell counts. TCRdb's table, derived via immunoSEQ multiplex PCR, lists solely in-frame clones and lacks some. V and J calls and clone size are given by that table; D and trimming were obtained from the DNA. Among some 110,000 clones listed, just over 90% were seen once. The origin of this receptor is a human donor with active COVID-19. The donor label of this sample is uncertain. Source material: peripheral blood. The gene calls are TRBV10-2 and TRBJ1-1; D is possibly TRBD1 (5 bases). The CDR3 DNA follows: TGCGCCAGCAGTTTACAGGCCGTAGGCACTGAAGCTTTCTTT. Translating gives CASSLQAVGTEAFF.